The 18 T cell receptor beta chains reported below all come from one sample, sequenced in a study of shared clonotypes between healthy human individuals. Some clones are missing from TCRdb's copy, which holds only in-frame ones; the method was immunoSEQ multiplex PCR. Of about 600,000 clones listed, roughly 97% are singletons. Sequencing was performed on naive CD4+ T cells sorted from blood. Subset in this sample: CD45RA+ positively selected. The receptors come from a woman aged 30 to 39 in good health.

This chain connects TRBV30 to TRBJ2-5, with TRBD2 matching over 10 bases. Germline-derived CDR1 and CDR2 are GTSNPN and SVGIG (reference sequence). V shed 2 bases, J shed 5 bases, and the junction held 2 bases outside the gene matches. The CDR3 loop spans 13 amino acids. The CDR3: CAWSSSGSETQYF. The CDR3 coding sequence is TGTGCCTGGAGTTCTAGCGGGAGCGAGACCCAGTACTTC.

The chain combines TRBV13 with TRBJ2-5, with TRBD2 identical over 13 bases. There are 16 residues in the CDR3. CDR1 PRHDT and CDR2 FYEKMQ come from the germline V gene (reference sequence). The trim removed 4 bases at V and 11 bases at J, leaving 13 bases unmatched. Here the CDR3 DNA reads TGTGCCAGCAGCTCCAGCGGACTAGCGGGAGTAGATGAGCAGTACTTC. Amino acids: CASSSSGLAGVDEQYF.

CDR3 protein: CSVEDPSGGSYEQYF. Here the CDR3 DNA reads TGCAGCGTTGAAGATCCGTCCGGTGGGTCCTACGAGCAGTACTTC. The chain is built from TRBV29-1 and TRBJ2-7; D remains ambiguous. The germline gives CDR1 SQVTM, CDR2 ANQGSEA. The CDR3 contains 15 residues. V lost 0 bases to trimming and J lost 1 base, with 13 bases between them.

This clone occurred once. The genes are TRBV18 and TRBJ2-2; TRBD1 agrees at 10 bases. The junction had 7 bases not matched to a gene; V was cut back by 0 bases and J by 3 bases. Per germline, CDR1 KGHSH and CDR2 LQKENI. The CDR3 contains 18 residues. The CDR3 sequence is CASSPPNAGTGDTGELFF. Here the CDR3 DNA reads TGTGCCAGCTCACCACCGAACGCCGGGACAGGGGACACCGGGGAGCTGTTTTTT.

This sequence joins TRBV19 and TRBJ2-3; perhaps TRBD2 as D (5 bases). The CDR3 is 16 amino acids. Per the germline V gene, CDR1 is LNHDA and CDR2 is SQIVND (reference sequence). V was clipped by 6 bases and J by 4 bases, with 20 bases between them. CDR3 bases: TGTGCCAGTAGCAGAAGACCTCGGATGGAGGCAGATACGCAGTATTTT. It specifies CASSRRPRMEADTQYF.

The rearrangement joins TRBV9 to TRBJ2-7; D is perhaps TRBD2 (7 bases). V dropped 3 bases and J dropped 2 bases, with 21 bases sitting between them. The germline V gene encodes CDR1 SGDLS and CDR2 YYNGEE. This CDR3 comprises 17 residues. CDR3 amino acids: CASSEGDAGLWPYEQYF. For the CDR3, the DNA is TGTGCCAGCAGCGAGGGGGACGCGGGACTATGGCCCTACGAGCAGTACTTC.

The chain is built from TRBV29-1 and TRBJ2-3, with D hard to call. V was trimmed by 8 bases and J by 0 bases, leaving 15 bases between them. The V gene's germline CDR1 is SQVTM and CDR2 ANQGSEA. The CDR3 runs to 14 residues. The CDR3 sequence is CSTRAQTSTDTQYF. In DNA form, the CDR3 reads TGCAGCACCCGAGCGCAAACTAGCACAGATACGCAGTATTTT.

The CDR3 region is CASSQDGWTGLVSGNTIYF. The CDR3 DNA follows: TGTGCCAGCAGCCAAGATGGTTGGACAGGGTTGGTCTCTGGAAACACCATATATTTT. The rearrangement links TRBV4-2 to TRBJ1-3; 8 bases align to TRBD1. The V gene's germline CDR1 is LGHNA and CDR2 YNFKEQ. This CDR3 has 19 amino acids. V shed 0 bases and J 0 bases; nucleotides not matched to a gene: 10.

CDR3 protein: CASSASYEQSYGYTF. In DNA, the CDR3 is TGTGCCAGCAGCGCCTCTTATGAGCAGTCCTATGGCTACACCTTC. The rearrangement joins TRBV7-2 to TRBJ1-2; D ambiguous. Trimming shortened V by 5 bases and J by 4 bases, and 17 bases separated the two germline ends. From germline, CDR1 is SGHTA and CDR2 FQGNSA. The CDR3 is 15 residues long.

V and J are TRBV18 and TRBJ2-5; 7 bases match TRBD2. The J segment lost 3 bases and the V segment lost 4 bases, leaving 2 bases of the junction unmatched. The CDR3 length is 13 residues. CDR1 is KGHSH, CDR2 LQKENI, per germline. CDR3: CASSRLAEETQYF. Written as DNA, the CDR3 is TGTGCCAGCTCACGACTAGCCGAAGAGACCCAGTACTTC.

The V and J genes are TRBV6-1 and TRBJ1-3, with D perhaps matching TRBD1 (6 bases). CDR1 and CDR2 from the germline V gene are MNHNS and SASEGT. The length of the CDR3 is 14 residues. Trimming removed 2 bases from V and 5 bases from J, with 10 bases in between. The CDR3 reads CASSELGHRNTIYF. The CDR3 DNA reads as TGTGCCAGCAGTGAACTGGGACACCGAAACACCATATATTTT.

The CDR3 DNA reads as TGTGCCAGCAGCACGGACTCCGATCCGGGGCTTAGCACCGGGGAGCTGTTTTTT. Translated: CASSTDSDPGLSTGELFF. This sequence joins TRBV5-4 and TRBJ2-2; tentatively, D is TRBD1 or TRBD2 (5 bases each). The germline V gene encodes CDR1 SGHNT and CDR2 YYREEE (reference sequence). The V gene lost 4 bases and the J gene lost 4 bases, with 23 bases spanning the gap. This CDR3 region has 18 residues.

The J gene is TRBJ2-7, the V gene TRBV5-1; D gene uncertain. Germline V gives CDR1 SGHRS, CDR2 YFSETQ. The CDR3 spans 14 residues. Trimming removed 0 bases from V and 6 bases from J, with 13 bases in between. Here the CDR3 DNA reads TGCGCCAGCAGCTTGGAGGCACGGACCATCGAGCAGTACTTC. Translated, it gives CASSLEARTIEQYF.

This sequence joins TRBV7-3 and TRBJ2-2; D is unresolved. The V end lost 1 base, the J end lost 6 bases, and 6 bases lay between the germline ends. Germline values: CDR1 SGHTA, CDR2 FQGTGA. The CDR3 runs to 13 residues. DNA of the CDR3: TGTGCCAGCAGCTTAAGCCCCCCCGGGGAGCTGTTTTTT. This translates into CASSLSPPGELFF.

In this sample, this clone turned up once. The chain uses TRBV5-1 and TRBJ2-2; no clear D gene. The length of the CDR3 is 16 residues. Trimming took off 4 bases at V and 0 bases at J, with 13 bases between the two ends. CDR1 and CDR2 from the germline V gene are SGHRS and YFSETQ. The CDR3 DNA sequence: TGCGCCAGCAGCCCAGCCCGGGTCCCGAACACCGGGGAGCTGTTTTTT. Amino acid sequence: CASSPARVPNTGELFF.

The chain is built from TRBV5-1 and TRBJ2-7; 8 nucleotides line up with TRBD1. This CDR3 contains 15 residues. J was trimmed by 0 bases and V by 4 bases; bases with no gene match: 6. The germline CDR1 and CDR2 sequences are SGHRS and YFSETQ. This CDR3 reads CASSGSGTGSYEQYF. DNA of the CDR3: TGCGCCAGCAGCGGGTCCGGGACAGGCTCCTACGAGCAGTACTTC. Full variable domain (remainder filled in from reference TRBV5-1 and TRBJ2-7): KAGVTQTPRYLIKTRGQQVTLSCSPISGHRSVSWYQQTPGQGLQFLFEYFSETQRNKGNFPGRFSGRQFSNSRSEMNVSTLELGDSALYLCASSGSGTGSYEQYFGPGTRLTVT.

The rearrangement joins TRBV28 to TRBJ2-3; 7 nucleotides align to TRBD1. J was trimmed by 3 bases and V by 5 bases; bases with no gene match: 5. The length of the CDR3 is 14 residues. Germline values: CDR1 MDHEN, CDR2 SYDVKM. The DNA of the CDR3 is TGTGCCAGCAGTCTGAGACAGGGTACAGATACGCAGTATTTT. Encoded protein: CASSLRQGTDTQYF.

This clone was counted a single time. V and J are TRBV5-1 and TRBJ2-3; 10 bases match TRBD2. CDR1 SGHRS and CDR2 YFSETQ come from the germline V gene. The CDR3 has 18 amino acids. Trimming removed 2 bases from V and 0 bases from J; junction bases left unmatched: 9. CDR3 loop: CASSFTSGALTSTDTQYF. In DNA, the CDR3 is TGCGCCAGCAGCTTTACTAGCGGGGCGTTAACTAGCACAGATACGCAGTATTTT.